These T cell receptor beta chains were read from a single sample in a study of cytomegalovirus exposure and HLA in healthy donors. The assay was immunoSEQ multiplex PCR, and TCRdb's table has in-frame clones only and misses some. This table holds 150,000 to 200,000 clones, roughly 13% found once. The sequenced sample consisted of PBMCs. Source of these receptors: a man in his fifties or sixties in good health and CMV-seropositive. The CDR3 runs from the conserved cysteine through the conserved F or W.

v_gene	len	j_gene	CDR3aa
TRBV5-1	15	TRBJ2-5	CASSVHSGEQETQYF
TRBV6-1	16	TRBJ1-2	CASSEAGGYGNYGYTF
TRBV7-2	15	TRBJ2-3	CASSLGGSVADTQYF
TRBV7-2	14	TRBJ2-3	CASSSLGGRDTQYF
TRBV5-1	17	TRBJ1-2	CASSLGGTAQSSYGYTF
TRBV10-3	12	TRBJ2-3	CASRETTDTQYF
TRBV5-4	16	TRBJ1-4	CASSLSRGLGNEKLFF
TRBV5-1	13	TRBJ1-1	CASSGGLNTEAFF
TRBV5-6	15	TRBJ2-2	CASSSWGLPTGELFF
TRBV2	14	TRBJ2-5	CASSENTGRETQYF
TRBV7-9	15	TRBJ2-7	CASSSILGQAYEQYF
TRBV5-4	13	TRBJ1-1	CASSSGWAAEAFF
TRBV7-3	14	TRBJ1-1	CASSPGSGNTEAFF
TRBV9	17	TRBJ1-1	CASTPATGLAGRTEAFF
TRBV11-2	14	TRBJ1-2	CASSLVTGGAGYTF
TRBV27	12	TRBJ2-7	CASGRDSYEQYF
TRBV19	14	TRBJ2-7	CASSTGQGAYEQYF
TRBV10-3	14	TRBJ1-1	CAISGGTGVSEAFF
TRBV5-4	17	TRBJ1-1	CASSEATGTVGSTEAFF
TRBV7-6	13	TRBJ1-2	CASSPDRNYGYTF
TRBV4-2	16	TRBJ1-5	CASSQDWTNSNQPQHF
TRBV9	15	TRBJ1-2	CASSVTPGVGYGYTF
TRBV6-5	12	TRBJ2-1	CASRRLADEQFF
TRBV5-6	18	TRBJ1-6	CASSLEPGASSYNSPLHF
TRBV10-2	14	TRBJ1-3	CASSRGTDGNTIYF
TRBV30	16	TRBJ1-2	CAWSVIPDRRPSGYTF
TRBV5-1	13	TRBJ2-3	CASSSTSTDTQYF
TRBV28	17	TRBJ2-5	CASSPRGAGSLQETQYF
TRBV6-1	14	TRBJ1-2	CASTVTLNAYGYTF
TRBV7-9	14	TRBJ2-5	CASSATGGSGTQYF
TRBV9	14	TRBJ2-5	CASSAGGRQETQYF
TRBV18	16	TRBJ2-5	CASSSRVIGAGETQYF
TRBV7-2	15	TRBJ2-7	CASSLRTGGEREQYF
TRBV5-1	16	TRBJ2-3	CASSLETMLRADTQYF
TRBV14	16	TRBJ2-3	CASSQDSGLAGDTQYF
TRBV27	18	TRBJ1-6	CASSQLTGGGSYNSPLHF
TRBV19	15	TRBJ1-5	CASSIVWAGNQPQHF
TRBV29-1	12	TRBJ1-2	CSVDPRNYGYTF
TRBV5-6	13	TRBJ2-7	CASSLDRGYEQYF
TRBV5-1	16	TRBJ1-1	CASSFVGGDLGWGAFF
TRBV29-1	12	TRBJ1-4	CSVEADNEKLFF
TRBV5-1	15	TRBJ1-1	CASSLEGEMNTEAFF
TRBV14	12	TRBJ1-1	CASSPGTVEAFF
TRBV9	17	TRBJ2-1	CASSVGTSGGRYNEQFF
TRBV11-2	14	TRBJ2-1	CASSFVAGGREQFF
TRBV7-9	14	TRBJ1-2	CASSLGAGPYGYTF
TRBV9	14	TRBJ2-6	CASSANTGANVLTF
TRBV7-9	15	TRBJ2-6	CASSHPAAGANVLTF
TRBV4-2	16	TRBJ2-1	CASSLSGRTLWDEQFF
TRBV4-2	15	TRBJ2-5	CASSIRHRGTETQYF
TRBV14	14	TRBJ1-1	CASSQETGNAEAFF
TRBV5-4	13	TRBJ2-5	CASSPGDRETQYF
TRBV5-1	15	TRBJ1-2	CASSDRDRGDYGYTF
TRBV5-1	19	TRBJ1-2	CASSGRTGTGGDRNYGYTF
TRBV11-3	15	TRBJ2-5	CASSTRTSVAETQYF
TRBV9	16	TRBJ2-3	CASSPPRASGTDTQYF
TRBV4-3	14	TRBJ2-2	CASSQLQGSGELFF
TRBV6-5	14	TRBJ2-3	CASSRRQRADTQYF
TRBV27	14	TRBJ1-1	CASRQGRGNTEAFF
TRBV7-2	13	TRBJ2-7	CASSFRDRGEQYF